A selection of T cell receptor beta chains follows, all from one sample in a study of blood T cells in healthy people across ages. MiXCR, applied by TCRdb to the 5' RACE reads, yields one record per CDR3 protein. The profile shows about 720,000 distinct CDR3 sequences, over 20% of them singletons. The sequenced sample was blood. All receptors come from a man aged 70-80 years in good health. Both conserved end residues are part of each CDR3. Each record gives: clone size, J gene, V gene, D gene, CDR3 protein, CDR3 DNA. A D gene is named only where the DNA matches it firmly. Clone size is given for some rows only: seen once, a few or many times, or a class if the clone is expanded.

clone_size: NA; j_call: TRBJ1-2; v_call: TRBV7-2; d_call: NA; cdr3_aa: CASSLGVQGYGYTF; cdr3_nt: TGTGCCAGCAGCTTAGGAGTCCAGGGATATGGCTACACCTTC
clone_size: few; j_call: TRBJ1-2; v_call: TRBV5-1; d_call: TRBD1; cdr3_aa: CASSFAGTGDGYTF; cdr3_nt: TGCGCCAGCAGCTTCGCCGGGACAGGTGATGGCTACACCTTC
clone_size: NA; j_call: TRBJ2-1; v_call: TRBV5-1; d_call: TRBD2; cdr3_aa: CASTPGTSTRGEQFF; cdr3_nt: TGCGCCAGCACCCCCGGGACTAGCACTAGGGGTGAGCAGTTCTTC
clone_size: few; j_call: TRBJ2-5; v_call: TRBV7-2; d_call: NA; cdr3_aa: CASSPRPSETQYF; cdr3_nt: TGTGCCAGCAGCCCCCGCCCATCAGAGACCCAGTACTTC
clone_size: NA; j_call: TRBJ2-5; v_call: TRBV6-2/TRBV6-3; d_call: TRBD1; cdr3_aa: CASSLDRDQTQYF; cdr3_nt: TGTGCCAGCAGCCTGGACAGGGACCAGACCCAGTACTTC
clone_size: NA; j_call: TRBJ2-1; v_call: TRBV28; d_call: NA; cdr3_aa: CASRLYANEQFF; cdr3_nt: TGTGCCAGCAGACTTTACGCCAATGAGCAGTTCTTC
clone_size: NA; j_call: TRBJ1-1; v_call: TRBV7-9; d_call: TRBD1; cdr3_aa: CASVPTSRGGSEAFF; cdr3_nt: TGTGCCAGCGTTCCGACGAGCAGGGGGGGTTCTGAAGCTTTCTTT
clone_size: few; j_call: TRBJ2-1; v_call: TRBV20-1; d_call: TRBD2; cdr3_aa: CSARSSSGASYNEQFF; cdr3_nt: TGCAGTGCTAGATCGTCTAGCGGAGCTTCCTACAATGAGCAGTTCTTC
clone_size: few; j_call: TRBJ2-5; v_call: TRBV28; d_call: NA; cdr3_aa: CASSLSPEETQYF; cdr3_nt: TGTGCCAGCAGTTTAAGTCCGGAAGAGACCCAGTACTTC
clone_size: NA; j_call: TRBJ1-2; v_call: TRBV18; d_call: NA; cdr3_aa: CASSTYQEAGYTF; cdr3_nt: TGTGCCAGCTCAACCTATCAGGAGGCTGGCTACACCTTC
clone_size: few; j_call: TRBJ2-7; v_call: TRBV11-2; d_call: NA; cdr3_aa: CASSFSRVYEQYF; cdr3_nt: TGTGCCAGCAGCTTCTCCAGGGTCTACGAGCAGTACTTC
clone_size: NA; j_call: TRBJ1-2; v_call: TRBV3-1; d_call: NA; cdr3_aa: CASSQTRRGVYGYTF; cdr3_nt: TGTGCCAGCAGCCAAACGAGAAGGGGCGTATATGGCTACACCTTC
clone_size: NA; j_call: TRBJ1-4; v_call: TRBV29-1; d_call: NA; cdr3_aa: CSVADNTNEKLFF; cdr3_nt: TGCAGCGTTGCCGACAACACCAATGAAAAACTGTTTTTT
clone_size: NA; j_call: TRBJ1-6; v_call: TRBV5-5; d_call: NA; cdr3_aa: CASSGDGASSPLHF; cdr3_nt: TGTGCCAGCAGCGGGGACGGAGCGAGTTCACCCCTCCACTTT
clone_size: few; j_call: TRBJ2-7; v_call: TRBV28; d_call: NA; cdr3_aa: CASSLGQHGFEQYF; cdr3_nt: TGTGCCAGCAGTTTAGGCCAGCACGGATTCGAGCAGTACTTC
clone_size: many; j_call: TRBJ2-3; v_call: TRBV29-1; d_call: TRBD2; cdr3_aa: CSLGVAGAGDTQYF; cdr3_nt: TGCAGCCTTGGGGTAGCGGGAGCAGGAGATACGCAGTATTTT
clone_size: NA; j_call: TRBJ1-2; v_call: TRBV12-3/TRBV12-4; d_call: NA; cdr3_aa: CASSYPSQAGSYGYTF; cdr3_nt: TGTGCCAGCAGTTACCCCAGCCAGGCTGGGAGCTATGGCTACACCTTC
clone_size: many; j_call: TRBJ2-1; v_call: TRBV19; d_call: NA; cdr3_aa: CASSILDSYNEQFF; cdr3_nt: TGTGCCAGTAGTATACTGGACAGTTACAATGAGCAGTTCTTC
clone_size: few; j_call: TRBJ1-1; v_call: TRBV29-1; d_call: NA; cdr3_aa: CSVDKGLMNTEAFF; cdr3_nt: TGCAGCGTTGATAAGGGCCTCATGAACACTGAAGCTTTCTTT
clone_size: few; j_call: TRBJ2-6; v_call: TRBV5-1; d_call: NA; cdr3_aa: CASSQPQGTGANVLTF; cdr3_nt: TGCGCCAGCAGCCAACCACAGGGTACCGGGGCCAACGTCCTGACTTTC
clone_size: NA; j_call: TRBJ1-2; v_call: TRBV11-3; d_call: NA; cdr3_aa: CASSLVGTEEKDGYTF; cdr3_nt: TGTGCCAGCAGCTTAGTAGGGACCGAAGAAAAGGATGGCTACACCTTC
clone_size: NA; j_call: TRBJ1-1; v_call: TRBV27; d_call: TRBD1; cdr3_aa: CASSLFTGGNTEAFF; cdr3_nt: TGTGCCAGCAGTTTATTTACAGGGGGGAACACTGAAGCTTTCTTT
clone_size: NA; j_call: TRBJ2-1; v_call: TRBV18; d_call: NA; cdr3_aa: CASAFVDNEQFF; cdr3_nt: TGTGCCAGCGCGTTCGTGGACAATGAGCAGTTCTTC
clone_size: NA; j_call: TRBJ2-5; v_call: TRBV20-1; d_call: NA; cdr3_aa: CSARDPSLVGETQYF; cdr3_nt: TGCAGTGCTAGAGATCCGAGTCTAGTCGGGGAGACCCAGTACTTC
clone_size: NA; j_call: TRBJ2-1; v_call: TRBV3-1; d_call: NA; cdr3_aa: CASRQGNEQFF; cdr3_nt: TGTGCCAGCAGACAGGGAAATGAGCAGTTCTTC
clone_size: many; j_call: TRBJ2-5; v_call: TRBV5-6; d_call: NA; cdr3_aa: CASSYGGGETQYF; cdr3_nt: TGTGCCAGCAGCTACGGTGGCGGGGAGACCCAGTACTTC
clone_size: few; j_call: TRBJ2-1; v_call: TRBV20-1; d_call: NA; cdr3_aa: CSATLMRASHNNEQFF; cdr3_nt: TGCAGTGCTACGCTCATGAGGGCGTCCCACAACAATGAGCAGTTCTTC
clone_size: NA; j_call: TRBJ2-1; v_call: TRBV6-2/TRBV6-3; d_call: NA; cdr3_aa: CASIDTGLSYNEQFF; cdr3_nt: TGTGCCAGCATCGACACAGGGCTCTCCTACAATGAGCAGTTCTTC
clone_size: few; j_call: TRBJ1-4; v_call: TRBV9; d_call: NA; cdr3_aa: CASSPSEGGEKLFF; cdr3_nt: TGTGCCAGCAGCCCCAGCGAGGGGGGAGAAAAACTGTTTTTT
clone_size: NA; j_call: TRBJ2-7; v_call: TRBV5-1; d_call: NA; cdr3_aa: CASSSEGAAYEQYF; cdr3_nt: TGCGCCAGCTCGTCGGAGGGGGCTGCCTACGAGCAGTACTTC
clone_size: NA; j_call: TRBJ2-7; v_call: TRBV7-7; d_call: NA; cdr3_aa: CASSLAAGGTYEQYF; cdr3_nt: TGTGCCAGCAGCTTAGCCGCTGGAGGGACCTACGAGCAGTACTTC
clone_size: few; j_call: TRBJ1-2; v_call: TRBV7-2; d_call: NA; cdr3_aa: CASSYVTENYGYTF; cdr3_nt: TGTGCCAGCAGCTATGTCACAGAAAACTATGGCTACACCTTC
clone_size: few; j_call: TRBJ1-2; v_call: TRBV10-3; d_call: NA; cdr3_aa: CAISEGAGYTF; cdr3_nt: TGTGCCATCAGTGAGGGGGCTGGCTACACCTTC
clone_size: many; j_call: TRBJ1-1; v_call: TRBV6-2/TRBV6-3; d_call: NA; cdr3_aa: CASSSSGNTEAFF; cdr3_nt: TGTGCCAGCAGTTCCAGTGGGAACACTGAAGCTTTCTTT
clone_size: few; j_call: TRBJ2-5; v_call: TRBV5-1; d_call: TRBD2; cdr3_aa: CASSFDTSGAEGTQYF; cdr3_nt: TGCGCCAGCAGCTTTGATACTAGCGGGGCCGAAGGGACCCAGTACTTC